These T cell receptor beta chains were read from a single sample in a study of control samples from healthy donors and cancer patients. Sequenced by immunoSEQ multiplex PCR; TCRdb stores in-frame clones only, minus some. The profile covers 25,000 to 30,000 clones, with 70% to 90% appearing a single time and approximately 6.3% taken by the ten largest. The sample comprised PBMCs. These receptors were collected from a woman aged 60-75 years with head and neck cancer. CDR3s leave out the opening cysteine and the closing phenylalanine or tryptophan. Fields, in order: V gene, D gene, J gene, CDR3 protein. D genes are given only for firm matches.

TRBV18	NA	TRBJ2-1	ASSRSPWESNEQF
TRBV18	NA	TRBJ1-1	ASSEDSMNTEAF
TRBV4-2	TRBD1	TRBJ1-4	ASSQDRKQGAGEKLF
TRBV5-1	TRBD1	TRBJ1-4	ASSPGQGASNEKLF
TRBV5-5	TRBD2	TRBJ2-7	ASSLGLAGGRYEQY
TRBV2	NA	TRBJ2-5	ASSPGVVGTQY
TRBV12-3/TRBV12-4	NA	TRBJ2-3	ASSEGTDTQY
TRBV27	NA	TRBJ2-5	ASRRGETQY
TRBV5-6	NA	TRBJ1-4	ASSLGRRTNEKLF
TRBV7-2	NA	TRBJ1-1	ASSWGSMNTEAF